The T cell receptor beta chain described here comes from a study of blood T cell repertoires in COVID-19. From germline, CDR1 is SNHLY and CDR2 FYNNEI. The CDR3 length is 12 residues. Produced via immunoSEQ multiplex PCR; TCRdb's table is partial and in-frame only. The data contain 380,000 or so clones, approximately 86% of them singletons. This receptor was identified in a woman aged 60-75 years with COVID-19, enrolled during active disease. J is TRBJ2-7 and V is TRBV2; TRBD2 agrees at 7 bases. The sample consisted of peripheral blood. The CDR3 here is CAGSGVSYEQYF. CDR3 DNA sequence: TGTGCAGGAAGCGGGGTCTCGTACGAGCAGTACTTC.